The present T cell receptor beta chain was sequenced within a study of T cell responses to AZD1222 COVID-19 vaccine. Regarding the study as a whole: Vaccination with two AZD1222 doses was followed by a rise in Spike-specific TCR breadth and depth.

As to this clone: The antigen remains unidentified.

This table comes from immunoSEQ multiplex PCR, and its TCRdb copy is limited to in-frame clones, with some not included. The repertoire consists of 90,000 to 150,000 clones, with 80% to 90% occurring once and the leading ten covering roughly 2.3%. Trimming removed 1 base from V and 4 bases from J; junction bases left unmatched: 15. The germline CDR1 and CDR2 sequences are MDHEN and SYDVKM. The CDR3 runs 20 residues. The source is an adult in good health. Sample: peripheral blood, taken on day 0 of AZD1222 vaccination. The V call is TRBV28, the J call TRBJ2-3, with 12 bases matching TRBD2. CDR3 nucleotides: TGTGCCAGCAGTTTATTGTCCCAGACTAGCGGGAGTGTGTTTCCAGATACGCAGTATTTT. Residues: CASSLLSQTSGSVFPDTQYF.